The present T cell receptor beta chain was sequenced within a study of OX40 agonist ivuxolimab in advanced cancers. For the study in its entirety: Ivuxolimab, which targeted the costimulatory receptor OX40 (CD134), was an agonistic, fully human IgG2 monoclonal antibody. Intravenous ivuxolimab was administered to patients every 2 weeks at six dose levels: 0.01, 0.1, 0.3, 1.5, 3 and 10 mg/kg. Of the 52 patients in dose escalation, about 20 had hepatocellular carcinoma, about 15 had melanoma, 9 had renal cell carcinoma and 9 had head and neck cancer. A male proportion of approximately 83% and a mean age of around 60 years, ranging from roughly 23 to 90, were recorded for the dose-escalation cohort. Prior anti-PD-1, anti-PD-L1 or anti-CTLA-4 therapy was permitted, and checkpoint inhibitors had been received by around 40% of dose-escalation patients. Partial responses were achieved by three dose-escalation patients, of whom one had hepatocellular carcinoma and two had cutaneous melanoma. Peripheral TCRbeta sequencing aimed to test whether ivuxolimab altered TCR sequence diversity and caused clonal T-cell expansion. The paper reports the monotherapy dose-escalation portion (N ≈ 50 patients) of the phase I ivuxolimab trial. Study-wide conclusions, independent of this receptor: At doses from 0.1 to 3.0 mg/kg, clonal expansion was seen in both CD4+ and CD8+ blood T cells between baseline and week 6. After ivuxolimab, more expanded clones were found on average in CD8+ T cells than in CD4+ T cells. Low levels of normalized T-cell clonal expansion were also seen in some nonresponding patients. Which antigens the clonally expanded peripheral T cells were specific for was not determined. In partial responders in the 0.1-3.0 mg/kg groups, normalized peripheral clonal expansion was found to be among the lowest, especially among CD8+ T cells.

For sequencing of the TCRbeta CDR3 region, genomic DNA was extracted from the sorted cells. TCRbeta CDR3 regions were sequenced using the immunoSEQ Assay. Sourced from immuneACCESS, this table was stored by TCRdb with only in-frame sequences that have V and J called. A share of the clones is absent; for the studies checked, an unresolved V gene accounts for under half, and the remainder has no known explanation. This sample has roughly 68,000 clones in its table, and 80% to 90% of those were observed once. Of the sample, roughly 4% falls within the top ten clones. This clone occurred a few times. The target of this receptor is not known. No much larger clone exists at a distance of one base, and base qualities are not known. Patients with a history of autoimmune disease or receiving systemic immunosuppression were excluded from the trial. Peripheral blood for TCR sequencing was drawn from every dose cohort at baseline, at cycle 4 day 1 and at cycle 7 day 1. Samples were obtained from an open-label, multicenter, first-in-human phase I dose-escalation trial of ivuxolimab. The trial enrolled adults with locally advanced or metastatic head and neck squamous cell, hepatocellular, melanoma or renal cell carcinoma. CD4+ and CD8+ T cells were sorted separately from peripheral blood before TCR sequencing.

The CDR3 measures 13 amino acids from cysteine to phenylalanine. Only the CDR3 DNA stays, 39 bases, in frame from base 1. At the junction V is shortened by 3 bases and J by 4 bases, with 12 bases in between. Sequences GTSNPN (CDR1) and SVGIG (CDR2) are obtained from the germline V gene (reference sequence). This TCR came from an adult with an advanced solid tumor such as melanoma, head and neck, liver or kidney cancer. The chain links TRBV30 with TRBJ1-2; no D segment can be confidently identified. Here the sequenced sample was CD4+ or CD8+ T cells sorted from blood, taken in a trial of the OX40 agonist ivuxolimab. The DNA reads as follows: TGTGCCTGGAGCCTTAACACCGGCTATGGCTACACCTTC. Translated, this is CAWSLNTGYGYTF.